The source of this T cell receptor beta chain is a study of shared clonotypes between healthy human individuals. The CDR3 consists of 17 residues. Losses at the gene ends were 6 bases for V and 0 bases for J; bases not matched to a gene: 10. Germline values: CDR1 SNHLY, CDR2 FYNNEI. Data came from immunoSEQ multiplex PCR; TCRdb stores just in-frame clones and leaves some out. The top ten hold roughly 0.45% of the sample, which has over 1.5 million clones, 95% to 99% seen once. The rearrangement joins TRBV2 to TRBJ1-4; TRBD1 agrees at 7 bases. The sequenced sample was naive CD4+ T cells sorted from blood. Subset described: CD45RA+ positively selected. The sequence was obtained from a young man in good health. The CDR3 region has the DNA TGTGCCAGCAGCTATACAGGGGAGTGGGCAACTAATGAAAAACTGTTTTTT. This sequence encodes CASSYTGEWATNEKLFF. Using reference TRBV2 and TRBJ1-4 for the parts outside the CDR3, the full variable domain is EPEVTQTPSHQVTQMGQEVILRCVPISNHLYFYWYRQILGQKVEFLVSFYNNEISEKSEIFDDQFSVERPDGSNFTLKIRSTKLEDSAMYFCASSYTGEWATNEKLFFGSGTQLSVL.